This is a list of T cell receptor beta chains from one sample in a study of T cell repertoires in cytomegalovirus infection. No antigens are known for them. TCRdb re-called the reads through MiXCR, storing one row per CDR3 protein. The sample consists of around 340,000 distinct CDR3 sequences, under 35% of them appearing once. Sequencing was performed on cultured PBMCs, taken from culture after CMV antigen stimulation. The receptors were gathered from a human donor in good health (CMV status not recorded). Some clones in this sample may be carry-over from other donors' samples. The CDR3 runs from the conserved cysteine through the conserved F or W. D genes are given only for firm matches. Clone size is shown for a subset of rows, as once, few, many or a class of expanded clone.

D: NA; V: TRBV20-1; J: TRBJ2-5; size: NA; CDR3: CSARDSALQETQYF; DNA: TGCAGTGCTAGAGATTCAGCGCTCCAAGAGACCCAGTACTTC
D: NA; V: TRBV12-3/TRBV12-4; J: TRBJ2-3; size: NA; CDR3: CASSERTADTQYF; DNA: TGTGCCAGCAGTGAAAGGACAGCAGATACGCAGTATTTT
D: NA; V: TRBV14; J: TRBJ1-1; size: NA; CDR3: CASSQTRKVVRGTEAFF; DNA: TGTGCCAGCAGCCAAACACGCAAGGTGGTCCGGGGCACTGAAGCTTTCTTT
D: NA; V: TRBV27; J: TRBJ2-2; size: few; CDR3: CASSRPMGNRAGELFF; DNA: TGTGCCAGCAGTCGCCCTATGGGGAATCGCGCCGGGGAGCTGTTTTTT
D: NA; V: TRBV19; J: TRBJ1-5; size: NA; CDR3: CASSRGQPQPQHF; DNA: TGTGCCAGTAGTAGGGGGCAGCCTCAGCCCCAGCATTTT
D: TRBD1; V: TRBV15; J: TRBJ2-7; size: once; CDR3: CATSSDRGGSYEQYF; DNA: TGTGCCACCAGCAGCGACAGGGGTGGCTCCTACGAGCAGTACTTC
D: NA; V: TRBV5-1; J: TRBJ2-7; size: NA; CDR3: CASSQDGETYEQYF; DNA: TGCGCCAGCAGCCAGGACGGGGAAACCTACGAGCAGTACTTC
D: TRBD1; V: TRBV7-9; J: TRBJ2-5; size: NA; CDR3: CASVPGTGLQETQYF; DNA: TGTGCCAGCGTACCCGGGACAGGGCTACAAGAGACCCAGTACTTC
D: TRBD2; V: TRBV11-2; J: TRBJ2-7; size: NA; CDR3: CASRKPGGSSNYEQYF; DNA: TGTGCCAGCAGAAAACCCGGCGGGAGCTCCAACTACGAGCAGTACTTC
D: TRBD2; V: TRBV5-4; J: TRBJ2-1; size: NA; CDR3: CASSLKRERDNEQFF; DNA: TGTGCCAGCAGCCTTAAGCGGGAGAGGGACAATGAGCAGTTCTTC
D: NA; V: TRBV12-3/TRBV12-4; J: TRBJ2-7; size: NA; CDR3: CASTPAGGGAEQYF; DNA: TGTGCCAGCACCCCTGCAGGGGGAGGGGCCGAGCAGTACTTC
D: NA; V: TRBV12-3/TRBV12-4; J: TRBJ1-1; size: NA; CDR3: CASSFLQGAAFF; DNA: TGTGCCAGCAGTTTCTTACAGGGTGCAGCTTTCTTT
D: NA; V: TRBV12-3/TRBV12-4; J: TRBJ2-5; size: few; CDR3: CASSFEEETQYF; DNA: TGTGCCAGCAGTTTTGAGGAAGAGACCCAGTACTTC
D: TRBD2; V: TRBV10-2; J: TRBJ2-1; size: many; CDR3: CASAGEAYNEQFF; DNA: TGCGCCAGCGCGGGAGAGGCCTACAATGAGCAGTTCTTC
D: TRBD1; V: TRBV6-5; J: TRBJ2-7; size: few; CDR3: CASTAGGTYEQYF; DNA: TGTGCCAGCACGGCAGGGGGTACCTACGAGCAGTACTTC
D: TRBD2; V: TRBV19; J: TRBJ2-1; size: NA; CDR3: CASRPGLARDEQFF; DNA: TGTGCCAGTAGGCCGGGACTAGCGCGCGATGAGCAGTTCTTC
D: TRBD1; V: TRBV4-1; J: TRBJ1-2; size: NA; CDR3: CASSLPGQGAGGGYTF; DNA: TGCGCCAGCAGCCTCCCTGGACAGGGGGCAGGAGGGGGCTACACCTTC
D: NA; V: TRBV2; J: TRBJ2-4; size: many; CDR3: CASGDVGGAKNIQYF; DNA: TGTGCCAGCGGAGACGTAGGGGGGGCCAAAAACATTCAGTACTTC
D: NA; V: TRBV6-6; J: TRBJ1-2; size: few; CDR3: CAISGDFETYGYTF; DNA: TGTGCCATCTCAGGGGACTTTGAGACCTATGGCTACACCTTC
D: NA; V: TRBV27; J: TRBJ2-7; size: few; CDR3: CASSLSQVSVYEQYF; DNA: TGTGCCAGCAGTTTAAGTCAGGTCAGCGTCTACGAGCAGTACTTC
D: NA; V: TRBV9; J: TRBJ1-2; size: NA; CDR3: CASSASSSGYTF; DNA: TGTGCCAGCAGTGCCTCATCATCGGGCTACACCTTC
D: TRBD1; V: TRBV20-1; J: TRBJ1-2; size: NA; CDR3: CSARDVQGDHGYTF; DNA: TGCAGTGCTAGAGACGTACAGGGGGACCATGGCTACACCTTC
D: TRBD1; V: TRBV23-1; J: TRBJ2-6; size: NA; CDR3: CASRGTGSESGANVLTF; DNA: TGCGCCAGCAGGGGGACAGGGTCGGAATCTGGGGCCAACGTCCTGACTTTC
D: NA; V: TRBV7-6; J: TRBJ2-3; size: few; CDR3: CASSLDQGRTDTQYF; DNA: TGTGCCAGCAGCTTAGATCAGGGACGTACAGATACGCAGTATTTT
D: TRBD2; V: TRBV19; J: TRBJ2-1; size: NA; CDR3: CATGPAGGHNEQFF; DNA: TGTGCCACGGGTCCGGCGGGAGGGCACAATGAGCAGTTCTTC
D: TRBD2; V: TRBV25-1; J: TRBJ2-1; size: NA; CDR3: CASRGTSGPGRQFF; DNA: TGTGCCAGCAGGGGGACTAGCGGTCCGGGGAGGCAGTTCTTC
D: NA; V: TRBV27; J: TRBJ2-1; size: NA; CDR3: CASSLQGMYNEQFF; DNA: TGTGCCAGCAGTTTGCAGGGGATGTACAATGAGCAGTTCTTC
D: NA; V: TRBV6-1; J: TRBJ1-6; size: NA; CDR3: CASSYASGTLHF; DNA: TGTGCCAGCAGTTACGCTAGCGGGACCCTCCACTTT